This T cell receptor (beta chain) is from a study of blood T cells in healthy people across ages. The study, taken as a whole, reports: Because donor CMV status was unknown, expanded clonotype changes were possibly confounded. Underestimates were what the diversity estimates from one million T cells were considered to be.

Peripheral blood samples of 9 to 10 milliliters were drawn from each donor. In this sample, this clonotype turned up once. Its antigen is unknown. The CDR3 has 14 amino acids. Germline V lookup: CDR1 DFQATT, CDR2 SNEGSKA (reference sequence). V was pared by 5 bases and J by 0 bases, with 13 bases between. Sample-barcoded 5' priming and a J-beta primer mix drove a second PCR of roughly 7 to 11 cycles. TCRdb redid the calling of the 5' RACE reads with MiXCR, one entry per CDR3 protein. The sample carries under 2,000,000 distinct CDR3 sequences, about 50% recorded once. This clonotype was sampled from a middle-aged woman in good health. This sequence joins TRBV20-1 and TRBJ2-5; D ambiguous. Sequencing input: blood. This chain's CDR3 is CSAYNTYHQETQYF. The DNA for the CDR3 is TGCAGTGCTTATAACACCTATCACCAAGAGACCCAGTACTTC.